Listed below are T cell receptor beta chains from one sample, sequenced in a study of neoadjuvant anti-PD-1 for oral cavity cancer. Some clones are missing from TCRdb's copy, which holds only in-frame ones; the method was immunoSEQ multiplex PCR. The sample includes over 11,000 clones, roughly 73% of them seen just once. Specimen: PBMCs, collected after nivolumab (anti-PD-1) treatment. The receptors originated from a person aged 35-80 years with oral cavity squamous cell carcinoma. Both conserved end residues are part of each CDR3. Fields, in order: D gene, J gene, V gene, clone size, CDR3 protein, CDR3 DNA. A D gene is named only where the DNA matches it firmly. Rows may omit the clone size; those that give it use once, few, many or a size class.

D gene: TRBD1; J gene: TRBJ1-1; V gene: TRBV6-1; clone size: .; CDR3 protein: CASSQSTGGTEAFF; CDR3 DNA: TGTGCCAGCAGTCAATCGACAGGGGGTACTGAAGCTTTCTTT
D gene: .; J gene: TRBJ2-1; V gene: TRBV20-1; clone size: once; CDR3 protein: CSAKISLEQFF; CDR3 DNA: TGCAGTGCTAAGATCAGCCTTGAGCAGTTCTTC
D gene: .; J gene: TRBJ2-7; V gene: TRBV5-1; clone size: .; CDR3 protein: CASSLAGDKTYEQYF; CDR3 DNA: TGCGCCAGCAGCTTGGCCGGAGACAAGACCTACGAGCAGTACTTC
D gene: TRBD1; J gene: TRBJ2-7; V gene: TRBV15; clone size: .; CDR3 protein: CATSREAGTDYSYEQYF; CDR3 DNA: TGTGCCACCAGCAGAGAGGCCGGGACAGATTATTCCTACGAGCAGTACTTC
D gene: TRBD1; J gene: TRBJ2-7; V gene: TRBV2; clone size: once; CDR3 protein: CASSKGDRGMGQYF; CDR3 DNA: TGTGCCAGCAGTAAAGGTGACAGGGGTATGGGGCAGTACTTC
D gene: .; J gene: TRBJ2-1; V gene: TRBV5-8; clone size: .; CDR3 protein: CASSPLSDEQFF; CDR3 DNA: TGTGCCAGCAGCCCCCTTAGCGATGAGCAGTTCTTC
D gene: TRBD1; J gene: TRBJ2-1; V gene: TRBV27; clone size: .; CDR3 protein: CASSSGTGVRNEQFF; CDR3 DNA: TGTGCCAGCAGTTCAGGGACAGGGGTTAGAAATGAGCAGTTCTTC
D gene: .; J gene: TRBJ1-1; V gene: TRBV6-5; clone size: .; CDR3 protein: CASRRGTNTEAFF; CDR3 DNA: TGTGCCAGCAGGCGGGGGACGAACACTGAAGCTTTCTTT
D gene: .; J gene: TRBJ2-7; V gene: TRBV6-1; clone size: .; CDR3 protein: CASSDVARNEQYF; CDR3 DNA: TGTGCCAGCAGTGACGTGGCGAGGAACGAGCAGTACTTC
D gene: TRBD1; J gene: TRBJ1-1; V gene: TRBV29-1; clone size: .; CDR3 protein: CSVVQDRGGTEAFF; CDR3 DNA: TGCAGCGTTGTACAGGACAGGGGCGGCACTGAAGCTTTCTTT
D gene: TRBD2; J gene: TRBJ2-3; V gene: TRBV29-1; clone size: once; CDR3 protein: CSCGTSGRAGADTQYF; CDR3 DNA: TGCAGCTGCGGGACTAGCGGGAGGGCCGGGGCAGATACGCAGTATTTT
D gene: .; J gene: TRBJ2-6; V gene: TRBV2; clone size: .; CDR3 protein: CASSDPDSGANVLTF; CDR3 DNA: TGTGCCAGCAGTGATCCGGACTCTGGGGCCAACGTCCTGACTTTC
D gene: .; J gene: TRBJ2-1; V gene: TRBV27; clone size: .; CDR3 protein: CASSGGLVNEQFF; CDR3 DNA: TGTGCCAGCAGTGGGGGACTGGTCAATGAGCAGTTCTTC
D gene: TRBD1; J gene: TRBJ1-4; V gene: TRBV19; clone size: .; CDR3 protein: CASSSSGGPGEKLFF; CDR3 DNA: TGTGCCAGTAGTTCTTCAGGGGGCCCGGGTGAAAAACTGTTTTTT
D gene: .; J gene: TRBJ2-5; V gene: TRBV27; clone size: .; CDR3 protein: CASSWFGETQYF; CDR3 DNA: TGTGCCAGCAGTTGGTTCGGGGAGACCCAGTACTTC
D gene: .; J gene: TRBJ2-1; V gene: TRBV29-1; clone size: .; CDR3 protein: CSVHRLGYNEQFF; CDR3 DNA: TGCAGCGTTCACCGACTGGGATACAATGAGCAGTTCTTC
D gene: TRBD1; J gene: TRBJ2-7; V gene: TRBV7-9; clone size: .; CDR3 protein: CASSIGTGKGYEQYF; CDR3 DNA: TGTGCCAGCAGCATTGGGACAGGGAAGGGGTACGAGCAGTACTTC
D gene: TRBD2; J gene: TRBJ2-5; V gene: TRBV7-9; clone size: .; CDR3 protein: CASSLWGGSSAQETQYF; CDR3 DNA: TGTGCCAGCAGCTTATGGGGGGGAAGCTCGGCGCAAGAGACCCAGTACTTC
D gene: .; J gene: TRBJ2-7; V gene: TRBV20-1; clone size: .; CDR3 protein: CSANEQYF; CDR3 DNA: TGCAGTGCTAACGAGCAGTACTTC
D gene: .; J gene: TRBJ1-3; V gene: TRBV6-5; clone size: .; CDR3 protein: CASSPTGLFGNTIYF; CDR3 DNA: TGTGCCAGCAGTCCGACAGGCCTGTTTGGAAACACCATATATTTT
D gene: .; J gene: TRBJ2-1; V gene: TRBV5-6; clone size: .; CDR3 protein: CASSLRSDGMFF; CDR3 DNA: TGTGCCAGCAGCTTGCGTAGTGATGGGATGTTCTTC
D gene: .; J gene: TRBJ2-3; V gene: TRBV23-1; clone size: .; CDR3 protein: CASSRTPGQGADTQYF; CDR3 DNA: TGCGCCAGCAGTCGGACACCGGGACAAGGGGCAGATACGCAGTATTTT